These 9 T cell receptor beta chains were sequenced from one sample in a study of regulatory T cells in long-lasting Graves disease. The time point was: newly diagnosed GD, antithyroid drugs for less than 3 months. TCR sequences were obtained from RNA taken from PBMCs. According to the study, TCR beta libraries were built with iRepertoire HTBI primers and CDR3-region Arm-PCR. Via MiXCR, TCRdb re-called the multiplex PCR reads, giving one row per CDR3 protein. The sample lists about 450,000 distinct CDR3 sequences, roughly 15% occurring once. These same data were also listed under a study on T cells in Graves' hyperthyroidism and ophthalmopathy.

This specimen was peripheral blood mononuclear cells (PBMCs), taken at new diagnosis, from a patient treated with antithyroid drugs. The receptors were sampled from a woman aged 25 to 39 with Graves disease.

There are many counts of this clonotype. This chain uses TRBV3-1 with TRBJ2-5, with D unresolved. Between the trimmed V and J ends, which lost 3 bases and 0 bases, there was a span of 17 bases. This CDR3 contains 17 residues. CDR1 LGHDT and CDR2 YNNKEL come from the germline V gene (reference sequence). CDR3 amino acids: CASSHTSAWSNQETQYF. Here the CDR3 DNA reads TGTGCCAGCAGCCATACGTCCGCGTGGAGCAACCAAGAGACCCAGTACTTC.

This clonotype was seen just once. The chain couples TRBV9 to TRBJ1-1, with no clear D. V was pared by 4 bases and J by 6 bases, with 19 bases between. CDR3 length: 15 residues. In germline, CDR1 is SGDLS, CDR2 YYNGEE. DNA of the CDR3: TGTGCCAGCAGCTTCCCCGCGGAGGGTGGACCTGAAGCTTTCTTT. Translation gives CASSFPAEGGPEAFF.

V and J are TRBV6-2 or TRBV6-3 and TRBJ2-3, with 12 bases aligning to TRBD2. The V gene end was trimmed by 6 bases and the J gene end by 1 base; junction bases not matched to a gene: 5. The CDR3 spans 16 residues. Germline-derived CDR1 and CDR2 are MNHEY and SVGEGT. DNA for the CDR3: TGTGCCAGCAGCTACGGACTAGCGGGACGCACAGATACGCAGTATTTT. This sequence encodes CASSYGLAGRTDTQYF.

The V gene is TRBV13, the J gene TRBJ2-7; 7 nucleotides line up with TRBD1. This CDR3 region has 14 residues. From germline, CDR1 is PRHDT and CDR2 FYEKMQ (reference sequence). J was trimmed by 7 bases and V by 1 base; bases with no gene match: 7. CDR3 sequence (DNA): TGTGCCAGCAGCTTAGAACAGGGGCCTGGAGAGCAGTACTTC. The encoded protein is CASSLEQGPGEQYF.

V usage is TRBV19 and J usage is TRBJ1-2; TRBD1 might be the D (5 bases). The V end was cut by 8 bases, the J end by 6 bases, with 19 bases between. Per germline, CDR1 LNHDA and CDR2 SQIVND (reference sequence). The CDR3 is made up of 14 amino acids. The CDR3 spells CASGTRGLIDGYTF. The CDR3 DNA follows: TGTGCCAGTGGTACAAGGGGTCTGATTGATGGCTACACCTTC.

This clonotype came up many times. This chain uses TRBV7-9 with TRBJ1-4; tentative D call: TRBD1 (6 bases). The V gene lost 6 bases and the J gene lost 7 bases, with 21 bases spanning the gap. This CDR3 contains 16 residues. The V gene's germline CDR1 is SEHNR and CDR2 FQNEAQ (reference sequence). CDR3 coding DNA: TGTGCCAGCAGTCTCGGAAGGGGGGCACTCAGTGAAAAACTGTTTTTT. This encodes CASSLGRGALSEKLFF.

The V gene is TRBV20-1, the J gene TRBJ2-2; 7 positions match TRBD2. The CDR3 runs 17 residues. The V gene's germline CDR1 is DFQATT and CDR2 SNEGSKA (reference sequence). With 0 bases clipped from V and 0 bases from J, the junction kept 7 bases outside the gene matches. The CDR3 loop reads CSARDLSGRTNTGELFF. The CDR3 DNA follows: TGCAGTGCTAGAGATCTTTCCGGGAGGACGAACACCGGGGAGCTGTTTTTT.

The chain uses TRBV19 and TRBJ2-5; D call uncertain. CDR3 size: 12 residues. Trimming took off 5 bases at V and 7 bases at J, with 11 bases between the two ends. Germline values: CDR1 LNHDA, CDR2 SQIVND (reference sequence). CDR3: CASSPRVGTQYF. CDR3 nucleotides: TGTGCCAGTAGTCCAAGAGTGGGGACCCAGTACTTC.

V gene TRBV10-1 combines with J gene TRBJ2-2, with TRBD1 as a possible D gene (6 bases). CDR3 length: 16 residues. V was pared by 3 bases and J by 3 bases, with 14 bases between. Germline assignment: CDR1 WNHNN and CDR2 SYGVQD (reference sequence). CDR3 residues: CASSDRGLEDTGELFF. The CDR3 DNA reads TGCGCCAGCAGTGACAGGGGTTTGGAGGACACCGGGGAGCTGTTTTTT.